This T cell receptor beta chain was profiled in a study of blood T cell repertoires in COVID-19. Turning to the study itself: Specimens from acute and convalescent COVID-19 originated in the United States, Italy and Spain.

The assay was immunoSEQ multiplex PCR, and TCRdb's table has in-frame clones only and misses some. The table has about 250,000 clones, approximately 83% seen once. The sample consisted of peripheral blood. This clonotype was obtained from a man aged 40-49 years with acute or convalescent COVID-19.

The CDR3 bases are TGTGCCAGCAGTCCTGACAGCTATGGCTACACCTTC. It translates to CASSPDSYGYTF. The rearrangement links TRBV12-3 or TRBV12-4 to TRBJ1-2, with D perhaps TRBD1 (5 bases). This CDR3 spans 12 amino acids. Trimming cost V 5 bases and J 4 bases, with 8 bases left between them.